The next 10 T cell receptor beta chains were all read from a single sample in a study of blood T cell repertoires in COVID-19. Sequencing used immunoSEQ multiplex PCR; TCRdb keeps in-frame clones, though not all of them. The data hold approximately 220,000 clones, with 84% observed a single time. The sequenced material came from PBMCs or T cells enriched from blood (not recorded which). The receptors were gathered from a woman aged 35 to 49 who had recovered from COVID-19.

The chain has TRBV7-8 and TRBJ2-1; D call uncertain. CDR3 length: 10 residues. Trimming left V 5 bases short and J 10 bases short, with 6 bases between. Germline V CDR1 and CDR2: SGHVS, FQNEAQ. This chain's CDR3 is CASSLGEQFF. CDR3 in DNA: TGTGCCAGCAGCCTCGGGGAGCAGTTCTTC.

The J gene is TRBJ1-1, the V gene TRBV27; 8 nucleotides match TRBD1. The junction had 7 bases not matched to a gene; V was cut back by 5 bases and J by 5 bases. Germline V CDR1 and CDR2: MNHEY, SMNVEV (reference sequence). The CDR3 covers 14 residues. The CDR3 sequence is CASSPRQGRTEAFF. CDR3 DNA: TGTGCCAGCAGTCCTCGACAGGGGAGGACTGAAGCTTTCTTT.

The V gene is TRBV3-1 (or the pseudogene TRBV3-2), the J gene TRBJ2-3, with a tentative D call TRBD2 (6 bases). CDR1 and CDR2 (germline): LGHDT, YNNKEL (reference sequence). The CDR3 consists of 13 residues. V was shortened by 4 bases and J by 2 bases, with 7 bases between the two germline ends. Here the CDR3 DNA reads TGTGCCAGCAGCCGGGAGGACACAGATACGCAGTATTTT. Its protein product is CASSREDTDTQYF.

The chain is built from TRBV18 and TRBJ1-5; 8 bases line up with TRBD1. V shed 3 bases and J 5 bases; nucleotides not matched to a gene: 3. The CDR3 has 14 residues. Germline assignment: CDR1 KGHSH and CDR2 LQKENI. The CDR3 nucleotides read TGTGCCAGCTCACCTGGACAGGGACATCAGCCCCAGCATTTT. Translating it yields CASSPGQGHQPQHF.

This chain links TRBV19 with TRBJ2-4, with 7 bases identical to TRBD2. There are 17 residues in the CDR3. Germline CDR1 and CDR2: LNHDA and SQIVND (reference sequence). V dropped 5 bases and J dropped 1; count of bases not matched to a gene: 11. The CDR3 sequence: CASSAVGGTAAKNIQYF. As DNA, the CDR3 is TGTGCCAGTAGTGCGGTGGGAGGGACGGCGGCCAAAAACATTCAGTACTTC. Looking up the rest from reference TRBV19 and TRBJ2-4 gives the full variable domain: DGGITQSPKYLFRKEGQNVTLSCEQNLNHDAMYWYRQDPGQGLRLIYYSQIVNDFQKGDIAEGYSVSREKKESFPLTVTSAQKNPTAFYLCASSAVGGTAAKNIQYFGAGTRLSVL.

The chain joins TRBV28 to TRBJ2-7; 9 nucleotides agree with TRBD1. V lost 11 bases to trimming and J lost 6 bases; unmatched junction nucleotides: 11. Germline V gene sequence: CDR1 MDHEN, CDR2 SYDVKM. The CDR3 sequence is 13 residues long. In DNA form, the CDR3 reads TGTGCCGCAACCCCGGGACAGGGAGGCGAGCAGTACGTC. Its translation: CAATPGQGGEQYV.

The chain links TRBV5-8 to TRBJ2-7, with 10 bases matching TRBD1. Germline CDR1 is SGHTS and CDR2 is YDEGEE. V shed 4 bases, J shed 4 bases, and the junction held 8 bases outside the gene matches. This CDR3 has 15 residues. CDR3: CASSRSGTGAYEQYV. CDR3 coding DNA: TGTGCCAGCAGCAGATCCGGGACAGGGGCATACGAGCAGTACGTC.

The gene calls are TRBV28 and TRBJ2-7; 7 bases are a match to TRBD1. This CDR3 spans 14 amino acids. Germline assignment: CDR1 MDHEN and CDR2 SYDVKM. Germline trimming cut 10 bases from V and 3 bases from J; bases unmatched to any gene: 12. CDR3 nucleotide sequence: TGTGCCATCGAACCCCAGGGGGAGCACTACGAGCAGTACTTC. It translates to CAIEPQGEHYEQYF.

The V and J genes are TRBV7-6 and TRBJ2-2, with 11 bases matching TRBD2. The J segment lost 4 bases and the V segment lost 10 bases, leaving 11 bases of the junction unmatched. CDR1 is SGHVS and CDR2 is FNYEAQ in the germline V gene. The CDR3 has 16 residues. The CDR3 DNA reads as TGTGCCACCTCCGCCGCGCTAGCGGGGGGCACCGGGGAGCTGTTTTTT. As protein: CATSAALAGGTGELFF.

The V call is TRBV7-9, the J call TRBJ1-2, with 7 positions matching TRBD1. The V and J ends lost 5 bases and 0 bases, in that order; junction bases with no gene match: 3. There are 14 residues in the CDR3. Per the germline V gene, CDR1 is SEHNR and CDR2 is FQNEAQ (reference sequence). The CDR3 sequence: CASSGGQTNYGYTF. CDR3 nucleotide sequence: TGTGCCAGCAGCGGGGGACAGACTAACTATGGCTACACCTTC.